A selection of T cell receptor beta chains follows, all from one sample in a study of T-cell memory formation after mild COVID-19. TCRdb re-called the 5' RACE reads through MiXCR, storing one row per CDR3 protein. The sample yields a few hundred thousand distinct CDR3 sequences, 20% to 25% seen once. The sequenced sample was PBMCs or a T cell subset sorted from them (not recorded which). The receptors stem from a man aged 18 to 30 who had mild COVID-19 (a few samples of this study predate the infection). Cell type and time point are not known. CDR3s include the opening cysteine and the closing phenylalanine or tryptophan. Fields, in order: V gene, J gene, CDR3 length, clone size, D gene, CDR3 protein, CDR3 DNA. The D gene is left open where the match is weak. Some rows have no size entry. The others give once, few or many, or a class for an expanded clone.

>TRBV5-1|TRBJ2-3|17|NA|TRBD1
CASSLGTGYPRTDTQYF
TGCGCCAGCAGCTTGGGGACAGGGTATCCCCGCACAGATACGCAGTATTTT
>TRBV12-3/TRBV12-4|TRBJ2-3|9|many|NA
CASGDTQYF
TGTGCCAGCGGAGATACGCAGTATTTT
>TRBV5-6|TRBJ1-2|15|few|NA
CASSLVQGARDGYTF
TGTGCCAGCAGCTTGGTTCAGGGAGCACGGGATGGCTACACCTTC
>TRBV9|TRBJ1-1|15|NA|NA
CASSEQGGANTEAFF
TGTGCCAGCAGCGAGCAGGGTGGAGCGAACACTGAAGCTTTCTTT
>TRBV7-9|TRBJ2-5|15|NA|TRBD1
CASSLETGQRETQYF
TGTGCCAGCAGCTTAGAGACAGGGCAGAGGGAGACCCAGTACTTC
>TRBV12-3/TRBV12-4|TRBJ1-2|12|few|NA
CAQRQPSYGYTF
TGTGCGCAGCGACAGCCATCGTATGGCTACACCTTC
>TRBV12-3/TRBV12-4|TRBJ1-6|15|NA|NA
CASSLMAQGTSPLHF
TGTGCCAGCAGTTTAATGGCACAGGGTACGTCACCCCTCCACTTT
>TRBV5-5|TRBJ1-6|16|NA|TRBD1
CASSHTLVDRDSPLHF
TGTGCCAGCAGCCACACCCTGGTAGACAGGGATTCACCCCTCCACTTT
>TRBV5-1|TRBJ2-3|15|few|NA
CASSLGARTPNTQYF
TGCGCCAGCAGCTTGGGCGCCCGGACGCCAAATACGCAGTATTTT
>TRBV6-5|TRBJ2-1|15|few|NA
CASSYSWGSRDEQFF
TGTGCCAGCAGTTACTCGTGGGGGAGCCGTGATGAGCAGTTCTTC
>TRBV7-6|TRBJ1-1|12|few|NA
CASSLVFSEAFF
TGTGCCAGCAGCTTAGTTTTCAGTGAAGCTTTCTTT
>TRBV16|TRBJ1-2|12|NA|TRBD1
CASGPGGDGYTF
TGTGCCAGCGGACCAGGGGGCGATGGCTACACCTTC
>TRBV25-1|TRBJ1-2|13|few|NA
CASSVGPNYGYTF
TGTGCCAGCAGTGTCGGACCTAACTATGGCTACACCTTC
>TRBV5-1|TRBJ1-6|15|NA|NA
CASSLAGAGYSPLHF
TGCGCCAGCAGCTTGGCAGGCGCAGGATACTCACCCCTCCACTTT
>TRBV28|TRBJ2-3|13|NA|NA
CASSPPRTDTQYF
TGTGCCAGCAGTCCCCCCCGCACAGATACGCAGTATTTT
>TRBV5-1|TRBJ2-3|15|few|NA
CASSDTSTSTDTQYF
TGCGCCAGCAGCGACACGTCGACCAGCACAGATACGCAGTATTTT
>TRBV7-6|TRBJ2-1|14|NA|NA
CASSLAGRHNEQFF
TGTGCCAGCAGCTTAGCGGGCAGGCACAATGAGCAGTTCTTC
>TRBV15|TRBJ1-2|18|NA|NA
CATSRPSRATDSGGGYTF
TGTGCCACCAGCAGACCCTCCCGGGCCACAGACTCCGGCGGAGGCTACACCTTC
>TRBV7-9|TRBJ1-3|14|few|NA
CASSLWETGNTIYF
TGTGCCAGCAGCTTATGGGAAACTGGAAACACCATATATTTT
>TRBV7-9|TRBJ1-1|13|NA|NA
CASSLVGFPEAFF
TGTGCCAGCAGCTTAGTGGGGTTCCCTGAAGCTTTCTTT
>TRBV18|TRBJ1-4|13|NA|NA
CASFGSENEKLFF
TGTGCCAGCTTCGGCTCGGAGAATGAAAAACTGTTTTTT
>TRBV7-8|TRBJ1-6|15|many|NA
CASIRGSSYNSPLHF
TGTGCCAGCATTAGAGGGAGCTCCTATAATTCACCCCTCCACTTT
>TRBV4-1|TRBJ1-4|17|few|TRBD1
CASSQDRKTGGGEKLFF
TGCGCCAGCAGCCAAGATCGTAAGACAGGGGGCGGGGAAAAACTGTTTTTT
>TRBV4-3|TRBJ1-5|15|NA|NA
CASSQILGGNQPQHF
TGCGCCAGCAGCCAGATCTTAGGGGGGAATCAGCCCCAGCATTTT
>TRBV5-1|TRBJ2-2|17|many|TRBD2
CASSRSLSGAGTGELFF
TGCGCCAGCAGCCGCTCTCTAAGCGGGGCAGGGACCGGGGAGCTGTTTTTT
>TRBV27|TRBJ2-5|16|NA|NA
CASSPFPGEYQETQYF
TGTGCCAGCAGTCCCTTTCCAGGGGAGTACCAAGAGACCCAGTACTTC
>TRBV9|TRBJ2-1|14|NA|NA
CASSVGSSPNEQFF
TGTGCCAGCAGCGTAGGGTCCAGCCCCAATGAGCAGTTCTTC
>TRBV7-9|TRBJ1-2|13|few|NA
CASSLRQVAGYTF
TGTGCCAGCAGCTTACGGCAGGTCGCGGGCTACACCTTC
>TRBV7-9|TRBJ1-6|13|few|NA
CAVLGLEGTPLHF
TGTGCCGTACTGGGGCTCGAGGGGACACCCCTCCACTTT
>TRBV20-1|TRBJ2-3|15|many|NA
CSAPGRDLGTDTQYF
TGCAGTGCGCCGGGCCGGGATCTGGGTACAGATACGCAGTATTTT
>TRBV3-1|TRBJ2-1|15|many|NA
CASSQGGEGYNEQFF
TGTGCCAGCAGCCAGGGGGGAGAAGGGTACAATGAGCAGTTCTTC
>TRBV4-2|TRBJ2-3|16|few|NA
CASSQDHSADTDTQYF
TGTGCCAGCAGCCAAGATCATTCGGCCGACACAGATACGCAGTATTTT
>TRBV7-2|TRBJ2-1|16|few|TRBD2
CASAYLARGGGHEQFF
TGTGCCAGCGCCTATCTCGCGCGGGGGGGCGGTCATGAGCAGTTCTTC
>TRBV29-1|TRBJ2-3|15|few|TRBD1
CSVDGWRQGRDTQYF
TGCAGCGTTGATGGCTGGAGACAGGGACGAGATACGCAGTATTTT
>TRBV5-4|TRBJ1-5|14|NA|NA
CASSPDGAVQPQHF
TGTGCCAGCAGCCCGGATGGAGCGGTTCAGCCCCAGCATTTT
>TRBV29-1|TRBJ2-5|13|NA|NA
CSVEHERRETQYF
TGCAGCGTTGAGCACGAGCGAAGGGAGACCCAGTACTTC
>TRBV24-1|TRBJ2-3|14|NA|NA
CATSDRGRTDTQYF
TGTGCCACCAGTGATAGGGGCCGCACAGATACGCAGTATTTT
>TRBV20-1|TRBJ2-1|11|NA|NA
CSGARTAEQFF
TGCAGTGGGGCCCGGACCGCTGAGCAGTTCTTC
>TRBV5-1|TRBJ2-6|15|NA|NA
CASSPGPKGANVLTF
TGCGCCAGCAGCCCAGGGCCGAAAGGGGCCAACGTCCTGACTTTC
>TRBV20-1|TRBJ1-4|16|NA|TRBD1
CSARAVAGGAREKLFF
TGCAGTGCTCGTGCCGTGGCAGGGGGCGCGCGGGAAAAACTGTTTTTT
>TRBV7-3|TRBJ2-3|14|NA|NA
CASRLRGGTDTQYF
TGTGCCAGCAGATTAAGGGGGGGCACAGATACGCAGTATTTT
>TRBV27|TRBJ1-1|17|NA|TRBD1
CASSSTGGFSWGTEAFF
TGTGCCAGCAGTTCGACAGGGGGCTTTTCATGGGGTACTGAAGCTTTCTTT